This T cell receptor beta chain was captured in a study of blood T cells in healthy people across ages. Study background: About one barcoded TCR beta cDNA was captured per two T cells.

There are a few counts of this clonotype. Its matching antigen is unknown. This CDR3 contains 12 residues. The germline gives CDR1 DFQATT, CDR2 SNEGSKA (reference sequence). V lost 0 bases and J 8 bases, leaving 10 bases between the germline ends. Whole-study findings and limits: As age increased, TCR beta diversity per million T cells fell in a roughly linear fashion. Investigators viewed diversity estimates from one million T cells as underestimates, the study reported.

Then a second PCR, running about 6 to 11 cycles, was carried out with a sample-barcoded 5' primer and a J-beta primer mix. A tag from a template-switch adaptor with 12 random nucleotides marked each cDNA molecule. TCRdb used MiXCR to reprocess the 5' RACE reads, holding one entry per CDR3 protein. The data contain around 620,000 distinct CDR3 sequences, 25% to 30% of them singletons. This sequence joins TRBV20-1 and TRBJ1-1; D is uncertain. The source of this sequence is a woman aged 70-85 years in good health. The sequencing input was blood. The CDR3 here is CSARDPDSEAFF. The CDR3 nucleotides read TGCAGTGCTAGAGATCCCGATTCGGAAGCTTTCTTT.